This T cell receptor beta chain was captured by sequencing in a study of a mutant IDH1 vaccine in newly diagnosed glioma. Study context: The earlier regimen, radiotherapy, temozolomide, or both, was most often both. Study outcomes and limitations: Changes in top peripheral clonotypes did not appear linked to pseudoprogression.

Concerning this clone itself: The antigen is unknown.

CDR3 length: 10 residues. Per the germline V gene, CDR1 is SQVTM and CDR2 is ANQGSEA. After removal of 7 bases from V and 13 bases from J, the junction contained 7 bases not matched to a gene. Specified time point: week 35, safety follow-up. A 20-mer mutant IDH1 peptide at 300 ug was injected subcutaneously with topical imiquimod. Weeks 1, 3, 5, 7, 11, 15, 19 and 23 were when patients received their eight vaccinations. The method was immunoSEQ multiplex PCR; TCRdb's version includes in-frame clones alone and lacks a portion of them. The data hold approximately 47,000 clones, with more than 75% observed a single time.

This chain uses TRBV29-1 with TRBJ2-3, with 8 bases lining up with TRBD2. Sequences were derived from PBMCs, sampled from a glioma patient whose treatment included an IDH1 peptide vaccine. The receptor was isolated from a woman in her forties with glioma. Here the CDR3 reads CSAGGGQEYF. The CDR3 DNA follows: TGCAGCGCGGGCGGGGGGCAGGAGTATTTT.